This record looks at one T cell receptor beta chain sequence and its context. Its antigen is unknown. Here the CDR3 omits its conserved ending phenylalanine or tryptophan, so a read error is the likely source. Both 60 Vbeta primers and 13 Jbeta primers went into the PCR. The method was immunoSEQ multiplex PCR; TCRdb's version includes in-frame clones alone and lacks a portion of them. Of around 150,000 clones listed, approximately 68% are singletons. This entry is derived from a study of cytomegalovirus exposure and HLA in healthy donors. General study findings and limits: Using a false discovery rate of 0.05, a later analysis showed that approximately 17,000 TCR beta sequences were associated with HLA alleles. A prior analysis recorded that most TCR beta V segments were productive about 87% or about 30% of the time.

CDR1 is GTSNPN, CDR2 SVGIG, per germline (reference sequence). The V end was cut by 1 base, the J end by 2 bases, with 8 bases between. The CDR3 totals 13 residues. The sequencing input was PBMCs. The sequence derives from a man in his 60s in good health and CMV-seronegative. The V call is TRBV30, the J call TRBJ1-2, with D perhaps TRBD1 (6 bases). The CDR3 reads CAWSAQGNYGYTL. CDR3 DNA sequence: TGTGCCTGGAGTGCGCAGGGGAACTATGGCTACACCCTC.